Below, one T cell receptor beta chain is given with its context. This sample stems from a study of shared clonotypes between healthy human individuals. Looked up from germline, CDR1 is MDHEN and CDR2 is SYDVKM. Trimming took 5 bases from V and 7 from J, leaving 21 bases between them. CDR3 length: 15 residues. Those who donated were healthy HIV-negative adults, with no recent acute infections or vaccinations reported. The quantity of DNA used in unsorted PBMC replicate PCRs was approximately 300 ng, corresponding to tens of thousands of T cell genomes. The method was immunoSEQ multiplex PCR; TCRdb's version includes in-frame clones alone and lacks a portion of them. Altogether 470,000 or so clones are present, roughly 80% being singletons, with the ten largest covering approximately 12%.

The clonotype originates from a woman aged 40 to 50 in good health. Some clones in this sample may be carry-over from other donors' samples. The chain couples TRBV28 to TRBJ2-7; TRBD1 might be the D (8 bases). Sequenced material: PBMCs. The CDR3 loop reads CASSPKRTGRGEQYF. CDR3 bases: TGTGCCAGCAGTCCCAAAAGGACAGGGAGGGGTGAGCAGTACTTC.